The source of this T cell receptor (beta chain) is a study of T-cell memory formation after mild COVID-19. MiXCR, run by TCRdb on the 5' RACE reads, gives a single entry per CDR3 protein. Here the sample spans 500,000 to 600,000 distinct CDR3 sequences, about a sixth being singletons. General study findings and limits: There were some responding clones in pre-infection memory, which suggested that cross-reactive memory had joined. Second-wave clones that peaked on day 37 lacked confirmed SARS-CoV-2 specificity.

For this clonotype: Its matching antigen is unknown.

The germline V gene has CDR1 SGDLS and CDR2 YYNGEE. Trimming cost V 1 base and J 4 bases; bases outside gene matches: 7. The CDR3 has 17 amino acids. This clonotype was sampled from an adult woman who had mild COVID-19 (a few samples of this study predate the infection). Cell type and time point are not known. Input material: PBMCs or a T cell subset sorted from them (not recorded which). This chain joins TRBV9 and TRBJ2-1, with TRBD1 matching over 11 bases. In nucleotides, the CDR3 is TGTGCCAGCAGCGTAAACCGGGACAGGGGGTGGTACAATGAGCAGTTCTTC. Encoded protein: CASSVNRDRGWYNEQFF.